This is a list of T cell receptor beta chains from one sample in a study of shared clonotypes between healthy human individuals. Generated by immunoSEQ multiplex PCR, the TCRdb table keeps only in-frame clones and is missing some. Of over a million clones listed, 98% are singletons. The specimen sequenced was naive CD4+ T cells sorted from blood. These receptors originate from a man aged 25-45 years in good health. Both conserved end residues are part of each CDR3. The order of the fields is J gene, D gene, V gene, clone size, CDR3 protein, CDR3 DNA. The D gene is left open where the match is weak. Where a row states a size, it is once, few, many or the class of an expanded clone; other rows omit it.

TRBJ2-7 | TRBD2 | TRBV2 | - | CASRVTSGYRGEQYF | TGTGCCAGCAGAGTCACTAGCGGCTACCGGGGCGAGCAGTACTTC
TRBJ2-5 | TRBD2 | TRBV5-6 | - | CASSLKRTSGQETQYF | TGTGCCAGCAGCTTAAAAAGGACTAGCGGTCAAGAGACCCAGTACTTC
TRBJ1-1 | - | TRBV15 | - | CATSREQGWGSFVAEAFF | TGTGCCACCAGCAGAGAACAGGGATGGGGAAGTTTCGTGGCTGAAGCTTTCTTT
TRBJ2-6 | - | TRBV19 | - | CASSIAAGANVLTF | TGTGCCAGTAGTATCGCTGCAGGGGCCAACGTCCTGACTTTC
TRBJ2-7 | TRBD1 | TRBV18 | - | CASAKGQGFYEQYF | TGTGCCAGCGCTAAGGGACAGGGGTTCTACGAGCAGTACTTC
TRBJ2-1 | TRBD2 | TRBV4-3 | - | CARSRTSREAHSQYNEQFF | TGCGCCAGAAGCAGAACTAGTCGGGAGGCCCACTCACAATACAATGAGCAGTTCTTC
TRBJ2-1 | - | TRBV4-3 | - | CASTNPGVGEQFF | TGCGCCAGCACTAATCCCGGGGTAGGAGAGCAGTTCTTC
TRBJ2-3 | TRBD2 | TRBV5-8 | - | CASSLYGLAVYTDTQYF | TGTGCCAGCAGCTTGTACGGACTAGCGGTATACACAGATACGCAGTATTTT
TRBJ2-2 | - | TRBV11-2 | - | CASSRYRDGELFF | TGTGCCAGCAGTCGGTACAGGGACGGGGAGCTGTTTTTT
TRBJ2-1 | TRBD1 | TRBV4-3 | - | CASSQALTGATKFF | TGCGCCAGCAGCCAGGCTTTGACAGGGGCGACGAAGTTCTTC
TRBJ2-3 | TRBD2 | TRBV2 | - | CASSPWTSGRQDTQYF | TGTGCCAGCAGTCCGTGGACTAGCGGGAGACAAGATACGCAGTATTTT
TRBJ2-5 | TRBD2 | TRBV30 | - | CAWRPSGRFQETQYF | TGTGCCTGGCGTCCTAGCGGGCGCTTCCAAGAGACCCAGTACTTC
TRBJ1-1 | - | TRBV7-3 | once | CASSLGAGNTEAFF | TGTGCCAGCAGCTTAGGGGCGGGGAACACTGAAGCTTTCTTT
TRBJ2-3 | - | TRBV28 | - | CASSLFAGAIIHTQYF | TGTGCCAGCAGTTTATTTGCAGGGGCCATTATCCATACGCAGTATTTT
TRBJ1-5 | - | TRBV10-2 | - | CASSESGGSNQPQHF | TGCGCCAGCAGTGAGTCGGGAGGGAGCAATCAGCCCCAGCATTTT
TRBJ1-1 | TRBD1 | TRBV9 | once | CASSAGTGLDTEAFF | TGTGCCAGCAGCGCCGGGACAGGGCTTGACACTGAAGCTTTCTTT
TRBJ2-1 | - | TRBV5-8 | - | CASSPRLGIANEQFF | TGTGCCAGCAGTCCCCGGCTGGGTATTGCGAATGAGCAGTTCTTC
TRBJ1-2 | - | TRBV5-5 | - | CASSSSLELAYGYTF | TGTGCCAGCAGCTCTTCCCTGGAGTTGGCCTATGGCTACACCTTC
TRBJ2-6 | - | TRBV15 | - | CATSRDLLANVLTF | TGTGCCACCAGCAGAGATTTATTGGCCAACGTCCTGACTTTC
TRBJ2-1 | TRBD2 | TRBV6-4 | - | CASSENSGRLDEQFF | TGTGCCAGCAGTGAAAACAGCGGGAGACTCGATGAGCAGTTCTTC